This is a list of T cell receptor beta chains from one sample in a study of blood T cell repertoires in COVID-19. Sequenced by immunoSEQ multiplex PCR; TCRdb stores in-frame clones only, minus some. The sample shows roughly 200,000 clones, approximately 90% of them seen only once. Material for sequencing was PBMCs or T cells enriched from blood (not recorded which). All receptors derive from a woman aged 40 to 55 with acute COVID-19. The CDR3 runs from the conserved cysteine through the conserved F or W. A D gene is named only where the DNA matches it firmly. Size is omitted from some rows. Given values are once, few, many or a class for expanded clones.

d_gene: NA
j_gene: TRBJ2-1
abundance: NA
v_gene: TRBV5-1
CDR3nt: TGCGCCAGCAGCACTCGGACAGAGGGTGGCAATGAGCAGTTCTTC
CDR3aa: CASSTRTEGGNEQFF

d_gene: TRBD1
j_gene: TRBJ2-3
abundance: NA
v_gene: TRBV27
CDR3nt: TGTGCCAGCAGTTTTAAGGCGACAGGGGACAGCACAGATACGCAGTATTTT
CDR3aa: CASSFKATGDSTDTQYF

d_gene: TRBD2
j_gene: TRBJ2-2
abundance: NA
v_gene: TRBV27
CDR3nt: TGTGCCAGCAGTCTAGGGACTAGCGGACTGTCGGTGGAGCTGTTTTTT
CDR3aa: CASSLGTSGLSVELFF

d_gene: TRBD1
j_gene: TRBJ2-5
abundance: NA
v_gene: TRBV7-7
CDR3nt: TGTGCTAGCAGTCCCCGGGGGGACAGGGAGGAGACCCAGTACTTC
CDR3aa: CASSPRGDREETQYF

d_gene: NA
j_gene: TRBJ1-5
abundance: NA
v_gene: TRBV7-8
CDR3nt: TGTGCCAGCAGCGGCGGGGGGTCTCAGCCCCAGCATTTT
CDR3aa: CASSGGGSQPQHF

d_gene: TRBD1
j_gene: TRBJ1-2
abundance: few
v_gene: TRBV19
CDR3nt: TGTGCCTCCTCTATCGGGAGGGGGCCCGCCTATGGCTACACCTTC
CDR3aa: CASSIGRGPAYGYTF

d_gene: NA
j_gene: TRBJ1-2
abundance: NA
v_gene: TRBV7-2
CDR3nt: TGTGCCAGCAGTTCAGGACTTAACTATGGCTACACCTTC
CDR3aa: CASSSGLNYGYTF

d_gene: TRBD1
j_gene: TRBJ1-5
abundance: NA
v_gene: TRBV6-1
CDR3nt: TGTGCCAGCAGTGAAGGTACAGGGGGAAATCAGCCCCAGCATTTT
CDR3aa: CASSEGTGGNQPQHF

d_gene: TRBD1
j_gene: TRBJ1-2
abundance: NA
v_gene: TRBV6-5
CDR3nt: TGTGCCAGCAGTCAAACAGGGGGCTATGGCTACACCTTC
CDR3aa: CASSQTGGYGYTF

d_gene: TRBD2
j_gene: TRBJ2-3
abundance: NA
v_gene: TRBV4-2
CDR3nt: TGTGCCAGCAGTGTTACCCCGGGACTAGCGGGGGGAGATACGCAGTATTTT
CDR3aa: CASSVTPGLAGGDTQYF

d_gene: NA
j_gene: TRBJ1-3
abundance: NA
v_gene: TRBV28
CDR3nt: TGTGCCAGCAGTTTACAGGGGCCGAGCTCTGGAAACACCATATATTTT
CDR3aa: CASSLQGPSSGNTIYF

d_gene: TRBD1
j_gene: TRBJ2-3
abundance: NA
v_gene: TRBV5-1
CDR3nt: TGCGCCAGCAGCTTGGAGGTTCATGGAACAGGGGGATCGGATACGCAGTATTTT
CDR3aa: CASSLEVHGTGGSDTQYF

d_gene: TRBD2
j_gene: TRBJ2-3
abundance: NA
v_gene: TRBV18
CDR3nt: TGTGCCAGCTCATCCCAGCGGGGATTTAGCACAGATACGCAGTATTTT
CDR3aa: CASSSQRGFSTDTQYF

d_gene: NA
j_gene: TRBJ1-1
abundance: NA
v_gene: TRBV18
CDR3nt: TGTGCCAGCTCAGTTGGACAGCTTAACACTGAAGCTTTCTTT
CDR3aa: CASSVGQLNTEAFF

d_gene: NA
j_gene: TRBJ1-5
abundance: NA
v_gene: TRBV6-5
CDR3nt: TGTGCCAGTTCGGGAGGTATCAATCAGCCCCAGCATTTT
CDR3aa: CASSGGINQPQHF

d_gene: NA
j_gene: TRBJ1-1
abundance: NA
v_gene: TRBV4-1
CDR3nt: TGCGCCAGCAGCCAAGATACCGCCGGGACACTCGAAGCTTTCTTT
CDR3aa: CASSQDTAGTLEAFF

d_gene: TRBD1
j_gene: TRBJ1-4
abundance: NA
v_gene: TRBV19
CDR3nt: TGTGCCAGTAGTTCCCGGACAGGGACAACTAATGAAAAACTGTTTTTT
CDR3aa: CASSSRTGTTNEKLFF

d_gene: NA
j_gene: TRBJ1-1
abundance: NA
v_gene: TRBV2
CDR3nt: TGTGCCAGCAGTGCCCAGGGGAACACTGAAGCTTTCTTT
CDR3aa: CASSAQGNTEAFF

d_gene: NA
j_gene: TRBJ2-7
abundance: few
v_gene: TRBV12-5
CDR3nt: TGTGCTAGTGGCCCGACAGTTTACGAGCAGTACTTC
CDR3aa: CASGPTVYEQYF

d_gene: TRBD1
j_gene: TRBJ1-2
abundance: NA
v_gene: TRBV19
CDR3nt: TGTGCCAGTAGTATGCCGGACAGGGTCTTGAATGGCTACACCTTC
CDR3aa: CASSMPDRVLNGYTF

d_gene: NA
j_gene: TRBJ2-7
abundance: NA
v_gene: TRBV6-5
CDR3nt: TGTGCCAGCACGGAGTCGGGTATGTCCTACGAGCAGTACTTC
CDR3aa: CASTESGMSYEQYF

d_gene: NA
j_gene: TRBJ1-4
abundance: NA
v_gene: TRBV4-1
CDR3nt: TGCGCCAGCAGCCCCCGGGTCCAGGGGGAAAAACTGTTTTTT
CDR3aa: CASSPRVQGEKLFF

d_gene: NA
j_gene: TRBJ1-2
abundance: NA
v_gene: TRBV24-1
CDR3nt: TGTGCCACCAGTGATTTGTCAGGGGCTGGCTACACCTTC
CDR3aa: CATSDLSGAGYTF

d_gene: NA
j_gene: TRBJ2-1
abundance: NA
v_gene: TRBV2
CDR3nt: TGTGCCACCTCCTGGAGGGGACGTGGGTGGGTTGAGCAGTTCTTC
CDR3aa: CATSWRGRGWVEQFF

d_gene: NA
j_gene: TRBJ1-3
abundance: NA
v_gene: TRBV30
CDR3nt: TGTGCCTGGAGGGCCGGGGGAACAACTACTGGAAACACCATATATTTT
CDR3aa: CAWRAGGTTTGNTIYF

d_gene: NA
j_gene: TRBJ1-2
abundance: NA
v_gene: TRBV30
CDR3nt: TGTGCCTGGAGCGATCACAGGCGATCGGTCTATGGCTACACCTTC
CDR3aa: CAWSDHRRSVYGYTF

d_gene: TRBD2
j_gene: TRBJ2-1
abundance: NA
v_gene: TRBV2
CDR3nt: TGTGCCAGCGGGGGGCTAGCGGGTGAGCAGTTCTTC
CDR3aa: CASGGLAGEQFF

d_gene: NA
j_gene: TRBJ1-3
abundance: NA
v_gene: TRBV9
CDR3nt: TGTGCCAGCAGCGTAGACGACTTCTCTGGAAACACCATATATTTT
CDR3aa: CASSVDDFSGNTIYF

d_gene: TRBD1
j_gene: TRBJ1-2
abundance: NA
v_gene: TRBV19
CDR3nt: TGTGCCAGTAGCCGGACCGGGACAGTATTCTATGGCTACACCTTC
CDR3aa: CASSRTGTVFYGYTF

d_gene: NA
j_gene: TRBJ1-2
abundance: NA
v_gene: TRBV12-3/TRBV12-4
CDR3nt: TGTGCCAGCAGGGTGACAGGTGATCGTGGCTACACCTTC
CDR3aa: CASRVTGDRGYTF

d_gene: NA
j_gene: TRBJ2-7
abundance: NA
v_gene: TRBV9
CDR3nt: TGTGCCAGCAGCGGGGTCGGGAACGAGCAGTACTTC
CDR3aa: CASSGVGNEQYF

d_gene: TRBD2
j_gene: TRBJ2-3
abundance: NA
v_gene: TRBV9
CDR3nt: TGTGCCAGCAGCGTCGGAGTAACTAGCGGGGGGACAGATACGCAGTATTTT
CDR3aa: CASSVGVTSGGTDTQYF

d_gene: TRBD1
j_gene: TRBJ2-6
abundance: NA
v_gene: TRBV15
CDR3nt: TGTGCCACCAGCACTGGGACAGTCCTCACTGGCACTGGGGCCAACGTCCTGACTTTC
CDR3aa: CATSTGTVLTGTGANVLTF

d_gene: NA
j_gene: TRBJ1-3
abundance: NA
v_gene: TRBV12-5
CDR3nt: TGTGCTAGTGGTTTTCTTCCAGGGGATCGAGACACCATATATTTT
CDR3aa: CASGFLPGDRDTIYF

d_gene: NA
j_gene: TRBJ2-1
abundance: NA
v_gene: TRBV5-6
CDR3nt: TGTGCCAGCAGCTCCACAGTTGTCCTTGAGCAGTTCTTC
CDR3aa: CASSSTVVLEQFF

d_gene: TRBD1
j_gene: TRBJ1-1
abundance: NA
v_gene: TRBV15
CDR3nt: TGTGCCACCAGCAGAGATACAGGGGCCCTGAACACTGAAGCTTTCTTT
CDR3aa: CATSRDTGALNTEAFF

d_gene: TRBD2
j_gene: TRBJ2-1
abundance: NA
v_gene: TRBV5-4
CDR3nt: TGTGCCAGCAGCTTGCCCGGGACTAGCAGGGAGCAGTTCTTC
CDR3aa: CASSLPGTSREQFF

d_gene: TRBD1
j_gene: TRBJ1-5
abundance: NA
v_gene: TRBV3-1/TRBV3-2
CDR3nt: TGTGCCAGCAGCCCCCGATGGACAGGTTCTAATCAGCCCCAGCATTTT
CDR3aa: CASSPRWTGSNQPQHF

d_gene: NA
j_gene: TRBJ1-2
abundance: NA
v_gene: TRBV2
CDR3nt: TGTGCCAGCAGAGCCTCAGGGGCTAACTATGGCTACACCTTC
CDR3aa: CASRASGANYGYTF

d_gene: NA
j_gene: TRBJ1-2
abundance: once
v_gene: TRBV6-5
CDR3nt: TGTGCCAGCAGCCTCGATACAGGGTTTAACTATGGCTACACCTTC
CDR3aa: CASSLDTGFNYGYTF

d_gene: NA
j_gene: TRBJ1-1
abundance: NA
v_gene: TRBV18
CDR3nt: TGTGCCAGCTCCTCAAATACAGACGAAGCTTTCTTT
CDR3aa: CASSSNTDEAFF

d_gene: TRBD1
j_gene: TRBJ1-2
abundance: NA
v_gene: TRBV3-1/TRBV3-2
CDR3nt: TGTGCCAGCAGCCAAGGGACTTTAGGGGGCAACTATGGCTACACCTTC
CDR3aa: CASSQGTLGGNYGYTF

d_gene: NA
j_gene: TRBJ2-7
abundance: once
v_gene: TRBV5-6
CDR3nt: TGTGCCAGCAGCCTGGGGGGCCTGGCAGGGTATGATGAGCAGTACTTC
CDR3aa: CASSLGGLAGYDEQYF

d_gene: NA
j_gene: TRBJ2-1
abundance: NA
v_gene: TRBV9
CDR3nt: TGTGCCAGCAGCCCCACAGTGATTTCCTACAATGAGCAGTTCTTC
CDR3aa: CASSPTVISYNEQFF

d_gene: NA
j_gene: TRBJ2-7
abundance: NA
v_gene: TRBV27
CDR3nt: TGTGCCAGCAGTTTTGGCTTTGGCCTGTCCTACGAGCAGTACTTC
CDR3aa: CASSFGFGLSYEQYF

d_gene: TRBD1
j_gene: TRBJ1-1
abundance: NA
v_gene: TRBV5-1
CDR3nt: TGCGCCAGCAGCTCGACAGGGGTCGGAGTAACTGAAGCTTTCTTT
CDR3aa: CASSSTGVGVTEAFF

d_gene: NA
j_gene: TRBJ1-1
abundance: NA
v_gene: TRBV5-1
CDR3nt: TGCGCCAGCAGCTTGGATCCTCTCACTGAAGCTTTCTTT
CDR3aa: CASSLDPLTEAFF

d_gene: NA
j_gene: TRBJ1-2
abundance: NA
v_gene: TRBV7-2
CDR3nt: TGTGCCAGCAGCTTGGGGGGGGATGGCTACACCTTC
CDR3aa: CASSLGGDGYTF

d_gene: NA
j_gene: TRBJ1-1
abundance: NA
v_gene: TRBV2
CDR3nt: TGTGCCAGCAGCAACGGGGTGAACACTGAAGCTTTCTTT
CDR3aa: CASSNGVNTEAFF

d_gene: TRBD1
j_gene: TRBJ2-3
abundance: NA
v_gene: TRBV5-4
CDR3nt: TGTGCCAGCAGCCTGGGGTGGACAGGGGAAGGCAATACGCAGTATTTT
CDR3aa: CASSLGWTGEGNTQYF

d_gene: NA
j_gene: TRBJ1-2
abundance: once
v_gene: TRBV28
CDR3nt: TGTGCCAGCAGTCCCCATAACAGATACTATGGCTACACCTTC
CDR3aa: CASSPHNRYYGYTF